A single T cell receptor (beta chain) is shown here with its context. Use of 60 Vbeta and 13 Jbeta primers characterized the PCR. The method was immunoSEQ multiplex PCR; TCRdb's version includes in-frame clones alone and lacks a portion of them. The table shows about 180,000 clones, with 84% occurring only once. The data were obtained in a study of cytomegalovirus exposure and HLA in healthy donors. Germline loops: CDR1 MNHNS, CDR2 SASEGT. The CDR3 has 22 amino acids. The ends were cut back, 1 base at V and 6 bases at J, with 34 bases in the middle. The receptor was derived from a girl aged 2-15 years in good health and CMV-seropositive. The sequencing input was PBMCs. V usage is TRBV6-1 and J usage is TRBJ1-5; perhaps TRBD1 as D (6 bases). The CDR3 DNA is TGTGCCAGCAGTGAAGTCAAGGGAACAGGGTCGGTTGTCGTCCCTTCAGGTCAGCCCCAGCATTTT. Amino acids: CASSEVKGTGSVVVPSGQPQHF.